The clone carrying this T cell receptor beta chain was seen repeatedly, ten times or more. The antigen is not known. The data derive from a study of CD8 T cells in ankylosing spondylitis. General study results and limits: Significant enrichment of disease-linked clones was reported in matched ankylosing spondylitis synovial fluid. Previous work reported some of these motif variants in the synovial fluid and blood of reactive arthritis. A motif of fewer than ten highly homologous TCR beta variants was seen as apparently characteristic of ankylosing spondylitis blood.

Libraries for TCR beta were made by quantitative 5'-RACE with molecular barcodes. TCRdb independently ran MiXCR on the 5' RACE reads; one entry per CDR3 protein. Among about 130,000 distinct CDR3 sequences listed, about 7.3% were seen once. The sequence was obtained from a female donor with ankylosing spondylitis or in good health (not recorded which). The sequenced sample was blood, either unsorted or a sorted T cell fraction (not recorded which).

The CDR3 bases are TGTGCCAGCAGCCCGAGGACAGGGTTTCACTCCTACAATGAGCAGTTCTTC. It translates to CASSPRTGFHSYNEQFF. This chain uses TRBV11-2 with TRBJ2-1, with 8 bases matching TRBD1. Trimming at V came to 5 bases and at J to 0 bases, leaving 9 bases not matched to a gene. Germline V gene lookup returns CDR1 SGHAT and CDR2 FQNNGV. This CDR3 comprises 17 residues.